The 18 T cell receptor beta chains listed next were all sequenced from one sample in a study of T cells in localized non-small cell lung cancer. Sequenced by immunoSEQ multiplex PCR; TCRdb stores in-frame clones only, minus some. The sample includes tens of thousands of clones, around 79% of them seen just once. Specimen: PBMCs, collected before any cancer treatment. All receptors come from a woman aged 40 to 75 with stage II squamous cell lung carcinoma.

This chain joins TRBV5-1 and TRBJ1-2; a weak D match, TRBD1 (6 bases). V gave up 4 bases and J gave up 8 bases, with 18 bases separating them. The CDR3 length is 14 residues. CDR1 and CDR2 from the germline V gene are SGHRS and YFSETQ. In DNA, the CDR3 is TGCGCCAGCAGCGCCGGGCCGACCGGGACAGGCTACACCTTC. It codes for CASSAGPTGTGYTF.

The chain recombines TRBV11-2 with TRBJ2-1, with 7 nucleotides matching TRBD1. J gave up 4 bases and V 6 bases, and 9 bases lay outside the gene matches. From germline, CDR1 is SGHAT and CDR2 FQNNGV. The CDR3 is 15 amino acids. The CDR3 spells CASRYRDSSYNEQFF. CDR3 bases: TGTGCCAGCAGATACCGGGACAGCTCATACAATGAGCAGTTCTTC. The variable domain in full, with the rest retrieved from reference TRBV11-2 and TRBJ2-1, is EAGVAQSPRYKIIEKRQSVAFWCNPISGHATLYWYQQILGQGPKLLIQFQNNGVVDDSQLPKDRFSAERLKGVDSTLKIQPAKLEDSAVYLCASRYRDSSYNEQFFGPGTRLTVL.

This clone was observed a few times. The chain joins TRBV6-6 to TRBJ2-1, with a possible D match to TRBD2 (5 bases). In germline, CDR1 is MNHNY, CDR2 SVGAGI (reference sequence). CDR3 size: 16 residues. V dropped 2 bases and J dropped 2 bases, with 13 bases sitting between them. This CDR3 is CASSYPLEGTYNEQFF. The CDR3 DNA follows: TGTGCCAGCAGTTACCCCCTAGAGGGAACCTACAATGAGCAGTTCTTC.

The CDR3 sequence: CASRRDYLYEQYF. CDR3 coding DNA: TGTGCCAGCAGGCGGGACTATCTCTACGAGCAGTACTTC. This chain joins TRBV6-1 and TRBJ2-7, with TRBD2 matching 7 bases. The CDR3 extends over 13 amino acids. Germline assignment: CDR1 MNHNS and CDR2 SASEGT. With 6 bases clipped from V and 3 bases from J, the junction kept 5 bases outside the gene matches.

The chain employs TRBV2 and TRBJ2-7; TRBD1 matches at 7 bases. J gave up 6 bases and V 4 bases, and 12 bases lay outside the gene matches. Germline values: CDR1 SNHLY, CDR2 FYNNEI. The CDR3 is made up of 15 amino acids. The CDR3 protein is CASSVYSPTGSEQYF. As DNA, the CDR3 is TGTGCCAGCAGTGTCTACTCTCCGACAGGGAGCGAGCAGTACTTC.

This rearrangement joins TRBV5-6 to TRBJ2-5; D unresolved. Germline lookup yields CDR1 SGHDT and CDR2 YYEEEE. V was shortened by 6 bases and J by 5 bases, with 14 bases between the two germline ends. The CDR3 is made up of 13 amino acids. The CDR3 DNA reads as TGTGCCAGCATGTCCCTCTTCGGGGAGACCCAGTACTTC. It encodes CASMSLFGETQYF.

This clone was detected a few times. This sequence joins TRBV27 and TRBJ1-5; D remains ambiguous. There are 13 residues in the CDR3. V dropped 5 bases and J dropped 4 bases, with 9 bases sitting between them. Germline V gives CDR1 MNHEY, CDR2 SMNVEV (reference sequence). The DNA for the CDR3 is TGTGCCAGCAGTCTAACATATAATCAGCCCCAGCATTTT. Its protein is CASSLTYNQPQHF.

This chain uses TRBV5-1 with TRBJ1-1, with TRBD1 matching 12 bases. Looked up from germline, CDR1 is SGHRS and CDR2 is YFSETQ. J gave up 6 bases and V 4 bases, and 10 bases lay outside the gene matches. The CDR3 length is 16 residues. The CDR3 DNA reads TGCGCCAGCAGCATCCGGGACAGGGGGCGCGGGGCTGAAGCTTTCTTT. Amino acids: CASSIRDRGRGAEAFF.

The CDR3 region has the DNA TGTGCCATCAGCGCAAAACAGGGGGCCGAGCAGTACTTC. Its translation is CAISAKQGAEQYF. The chain uses TRBV10-3 and TRBJ2-7; 9 bases line up with TRBD1. Germline values: CDR1 ENHRY, CDR2 SYGVKD. The CDR3 is 13 amino acids. The J segment lost 6 bases and the V segment lost 6 bases, leaving 6 bases of the junction unmatched.

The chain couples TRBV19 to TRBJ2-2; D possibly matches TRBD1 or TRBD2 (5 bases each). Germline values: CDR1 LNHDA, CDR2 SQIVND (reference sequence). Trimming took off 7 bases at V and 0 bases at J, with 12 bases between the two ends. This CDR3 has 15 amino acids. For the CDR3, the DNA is TGTGCCAGTATCCCGGGACCGTCGAACACCGGGGAGCTGTTTTTT. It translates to CASIPGPSNTGELFF.

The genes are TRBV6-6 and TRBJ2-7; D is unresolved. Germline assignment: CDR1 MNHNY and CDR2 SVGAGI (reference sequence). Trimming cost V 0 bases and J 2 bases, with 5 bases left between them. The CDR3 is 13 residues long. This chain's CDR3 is CASSYSNTYEQYF. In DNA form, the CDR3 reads TGTGCCAGCAGTTACTCCAACACCTACGAGCAGTACTTC.

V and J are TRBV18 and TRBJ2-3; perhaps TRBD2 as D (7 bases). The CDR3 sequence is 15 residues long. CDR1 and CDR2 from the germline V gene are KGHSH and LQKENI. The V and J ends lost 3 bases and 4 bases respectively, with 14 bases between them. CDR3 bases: TGTGCCAGCTCACCGGGGGGGGCCCGTGCAGATACGCAGTATTTT. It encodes CASSPGGARADTQYF.

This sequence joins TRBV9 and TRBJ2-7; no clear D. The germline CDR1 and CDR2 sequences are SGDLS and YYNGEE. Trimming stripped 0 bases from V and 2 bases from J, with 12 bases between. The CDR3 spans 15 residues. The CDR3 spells CASSVEGVEAYEQYF. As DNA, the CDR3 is TGTGCCAGCAGCGTAGAGGGTGTTGAGGCCTACGAGCAGTACTTC. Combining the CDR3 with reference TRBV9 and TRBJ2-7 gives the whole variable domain DSGVTQTPKHLITATGQRVTLRCSPRSGDLSVYWYQQSLDQGLQFLIQYYNGEERAKGNILERFSAQQFPDLHSELNLSSLELGDSALYFCASSVEGVEAYEQYFGPGTRLTVT.

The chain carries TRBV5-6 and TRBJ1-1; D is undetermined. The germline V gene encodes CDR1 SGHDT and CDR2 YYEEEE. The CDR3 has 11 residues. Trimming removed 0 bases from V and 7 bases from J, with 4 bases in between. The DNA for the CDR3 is TGTGCCAGCAGCTTGGGCAGTGAAGCTTTCTTT. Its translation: CASSLGSEAFF.

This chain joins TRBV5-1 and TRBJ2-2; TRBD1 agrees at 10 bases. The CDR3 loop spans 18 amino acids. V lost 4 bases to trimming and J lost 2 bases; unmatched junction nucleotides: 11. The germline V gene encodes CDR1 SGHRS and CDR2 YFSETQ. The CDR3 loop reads CASSGATGGYRNTGELFF. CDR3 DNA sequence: TGCGCCAGCAGCGGAGCGACAGGGGGCTATCGAAACACCGGGGAGCTGTTTTTT.

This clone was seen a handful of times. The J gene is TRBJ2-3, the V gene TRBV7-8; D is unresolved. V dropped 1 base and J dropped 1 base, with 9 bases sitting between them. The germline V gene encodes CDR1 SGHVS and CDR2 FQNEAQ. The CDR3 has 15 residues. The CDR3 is CASSLGSGRTDTQYF. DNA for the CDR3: TGTGCCAGCAGCTTAGGTTCCGGGCGCACAGATACGCAGTATTTT.

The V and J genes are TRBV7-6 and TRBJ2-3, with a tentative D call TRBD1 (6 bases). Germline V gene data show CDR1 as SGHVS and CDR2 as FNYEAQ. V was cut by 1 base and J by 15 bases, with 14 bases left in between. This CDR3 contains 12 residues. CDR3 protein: CASSLEQGLQYF. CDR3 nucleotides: TGTGCCAGCAGCTTAGAGCAGGGGTTACAATATTTT. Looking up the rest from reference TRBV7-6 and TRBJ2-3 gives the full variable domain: GAGVSQSPRYKVTKRGQDVALRCDPISGHVSLYWYRQALGQGPEFLTYFNYEAQQDKSGLPNDRFSAERPEGSISTLTIQRTEQRDSAMYRCASSLEQGLQYFGPGTRLTVL.

CDR3 nucleotides: TGTGCCAGCAGCTGGGGGACGGCCCTGACGATGCGTGGCTACACCTTC. It is translated as CASSWGTALTMRGYTF. V gene TRBV5-4 combines with J gene TRBJ1-2, with D tentatively TRBD1 (5 bases). Deletions cut 3 bases from V and 7 bases from J, with 22 bases between. The CDR3 covers 16 residues. In germline, CDR1 is SGHNT, CDR2 YYREEE (reference sequence).